A single sample is the source of the 10 T cell receptor beta chains below, sequenced in a study of T cell repertoires in cytomegalovirus infection. In TCRdb, the reads were re-called with MiXCR into one record per CDR3 protein. The sample lists about 740,000 distinct CDR3 sequences, less than 40% seen once, with under 3.5% in the top ten. The specimen was PBMCs. The receptors derive from a human donor in good health (CMV status not recorded). Some clones in this sample may be carry-over from other donors' samples.

About this clonotype: This sequence may be a read error, since a much larger clone differs from it by one base. The conserved closing phenylalanine or tryptophan is absent in this CDR3, likely reflecting a read error. This sequence joins TRBV28 and TRBJ2-6; D gene ambiguous. Trimming stripped 3 bases from V and 3 bases from J, with 9 bases between. This CDR3 region has 15 residues. Germline lookup yields CDR1 MDHEN and CDR2 SYDVKM. The DNA for the CDR3 is TGTGCCAGCAGTTTGAGAGTCGATGGGGCCAACGTCCTGACTTTG. Its translation is CASSLRVDGANVLTL.

In this sample, this clonotype turned up a few times. J is TRBJ1-2 and V is TRBV27, with D perhaps matching TRBD1 (6 bases). Trimming took 4 bases from V and 7 from J, leaving 16 bases between them. From germline, CDR1 is MNHEY and CDR2 SMNVEV (reference sequence). The CDR3 is 14 amino acids. The CDR3: CASSSRPGATGYTF. DNA of the CDR3: TGTGCCAGCAGTTCCCGTCCGGGGGCTACTGGCTACACCTTC.

DNA for the CDR3: TGTGCCAGCAGTTTAAGAAGGGATTTCGAGACCCAGTACTTC. This codes for CASSLRRDFETQYF. The chain joins TRBV27 to TRBJ2-5; D is uncertain. V was clipped by 2 bases and J by 5 bases, with 12 bases between them. The CDR3 is made up of 14 amino acids. Germline CDR1 is MNHEY and CDR2 is SMNVEV (reference sequence).

This chain links TRBV5-6 with TRBJ2-7; D unresolved. The CDR3 sequence is 14 residues long. Deletions cut 0 bases from V and 7 bases from J, with 14 bases between. Germline V lookup: CDR1 SGHDT, CDR2 YYEEEE. For the CDR3, the DNA is TGTGCCAGCAGCTTGGCAGGTCGGCCCGGGGAGCAGTACTTC. Protein product: CASSLAGRPGEQYF.

V is TRBV20-1 and J is TRBJ1-6, with D hard to call. The CDR3 is 15 residues long. The ends were cut back, 0 bases at V and 3 bases at J, with 9 bases in the middle. In germline, CDR1 is DFQATT, CDR2 SNEGSKA (reference sequence). DNA of the CDR3: TGCAGTGCTAGAGATCAGGAACTCTATAATTCACCCCTCCACTTT. Protein: CSARDQELYNSPLHF.

The CDR3 is CASSLSEDRAYEQYF. The CDR3 coding sequence is TGTGCCAGCAGCCTAAGCGAGGACAGAGCCTACGAGCAGTACTTC. V usage is TRBV6-6 and J usage is TRBJ2-7; D perhaps matches TRBD1 (6 bases). The CDR3 runs 15 residues. The V gene's germline CDR1 is MNHNY and CDR2 SVGAGI (reference sequence). Trimming took 6 bases from V and 2 from J, leaving 17 bases between them.

The J gene is TRBJ2-7, the V gene TRBV12-3 or TRBV12-4; 8 bases line up with TRBD1. V lost 3 bases and J lost 4; bases outside the gene matches: 14. The length of the CDR3 is 17 residues. The DNA of the CDR3 is TGTGCCAGCAGTTTTTCGGTCGGCAGGGGGCTTTTGTACGAGCAGTACTTC. As protein: CASSFSVGRGLLYEQYF.

About this clonotype itself: A much larger clonotype is one base distant, so this may be a read error. The V and J genes are TRBV7-2 and TRBJ1-1, with 8 nucleotides matching TRBD1. The CDR3 spans 14 residues. The germline V gene encodes CDR1 SGHTA and CDR2 FQGNSA. CDR3 in DNA: TGTGCCACCAGCCAGAGGACAGGGACCACTGAAGCTTTCTTT. This codes for CATSQRTGTTEAFF.

This clonotype was detected ten times or more. The J gene is TRBJ1-1, the V gene TRBV6-5; the D is unclear. This CDR3 has 13 residues. Germline V CDR1 and CDR2: MNHEY, SVGAGI. V was shortened by 2 bases and J by 6 bases, with 10 bases between the two germline ends. CDR3 protein: CASSYGQAPEAFF. The CDR3 DNA sequence: TGTGCCAGCAGTTACGGGCAGGCCCCTGAAGCTTTCTTT.

The chain combines TRBV20-1 with TRBJ1-6; 7 bases line up with TRBD1. Germline assignment: CDR1 DFQATT and CDR2 SNEGSKA (reference sequence). CDR3 length equals 15 residues. Germline trimming cut 5 bases from V and 10 bases from J; bases unmatched to any gene: 14. CDR3 coding DNA: TGCAGTGCTCGACAGGGAGGTAGTGTCAACTCACCCCTCCACTTT. This sequence encodes CSARQGGSVNSPLHF.